A single sample is the source of the 22 T cell receptor beta chains below, sequenced in a study of blood T cell repertoires in COVID-19. Clones were sequenced by immunoSEQ multiplex PCR, and TCRdb holds only the in-frame ones, with some missing. Of about 180,000 clones in the sample, 83% were seen once. The sequencing sample was made of peripheral blood. These receptors came from a human donor in a cohort sampled during active COVID-19.

The V gene is TRBV11-2, the J gene TRBJ1-1; the D gene is possibly TRBD1 (5 bases). This CDR3 is 16 amino acids long. The V gene's germline CDR1 is SGHAT and CDR2 FQNNGV. With 2 bases removed from V and 1 base from J, the gap between germline ends came to 14 bases. CDR3 sequence reads: CASSLYSGFGNTEAFF. In DNA form, the CDR3 reads TGTGCCAGCAGCTTATATTCAGGGTTTGGGAACACTGAAGCTTTCTTT.

This clone came up a few times. Other DNA sequences in this sample translate to the same CDR3. The CDR3 sequence is CASSVGGAGGGNTGELFF. CDR3 nucleotides: TGTGCCAGCAGCGTAGGCGGGGCGGGAGGGGGGAACACCGGGGAGCTGTTTTTT. The V call is TRBV9, the J call TRBJ2-2; 9 nucleotides line up with TRBD2. CDR1 is SGDLS and CDR2 is YYNGEE in the germline V gene. The ends lost 0 bases at V and 1 base at J; junction bases unmatched: 7. The CDR3 covers 18 residues.

V usage is TRBV2 and J usage is TRBJ2-7, with 13 bases aligning to TRBD2. J was trimmed by 5 bases and V by 6 bases; bases with no gene match: 7. Looked up from germline, CDR1 is SNHLY and CDR2 is FYNNEI. CDR3 length equals 15 residues. In nucleotides, the CDR3 is TGTGCCAGCAGCCAACTAGCGGGAGGGCCCCACGAGCAGTACTTC. Its protein is CASSQLAGGPHEQYF.

CDR3 amino acids: CASSDRGAYGYTF. In nucleotides, the CDR3 is TGTGCCAGCAGTGACAGGGGTGCCTATGGCTACACCTTC. This rearrangement joins TRBV12-3 or TRBV12-4 to TRBJ1-2, with 8 positions matching TRBD1. V shed 5 bases, J shed 4 bases, and the junction held 3 bases outside the gene matches. The CDR3 runs to 13 residues.

The chain recombines TRBV7-9 with TRBJ1-5; D not resolved. CDR1 is SEHNR, CDR2 FQNEAQ, per germline (reference sequence). Trimming pared 5 bases from V and 6 bases from J, leaving 14 bases between. The CDR3 length is 14 residues. CDR3 loop: CASSRSQAAQPQHF. CDR3 sequence (DNA): TGTGCCAGCAGCCGATCTCAGGCAGCTCAGCCCCAGCATTTT.

The chain is built from TRBV11-2 and TRBJ2-1; TRBD2 is a possible D gene (5 bases). V lost 5 bases to trimming and J lost 6 bases, with 14 bases between them. Germline V gene sequence: CDR1 SGHAT, CDR2 FQNNGV. The CDR3 has 14 residues. The CDR3 sequence is CASSPHDGSNEQFF. The CDR3 nucleotides are TGTGCCAGCAGCCCTCATGATGGGAGCAATGAGCAGTTCTTC.

This chain connects TRBV18 to TRBJ2-7, with TRBD1 matching over 9 bases. The CDR3 totals 15 residues. The ends lost 3 bases at V and 4 bases at J; junction bases unmatched: 7. Germline V CDR1 and CDR2: KGHSH, LQKENI. The CDR3 protein is CASSPGDRASYEQYF. The CDR3 DNA follows: TGTGCCAGCTCACCCGGGGACAGGGCATCGTACGAGCAGTACTTC.

V and J are TRBV12-3 or TRBV12-4 and TRBJ2-7; TRBD2 matches at 7 bases. The V gene end was trimmed by 1 base and the J gene end by 3 bases; junction bases not matched to a gene: 0. The CDR3 contains 13 residues. The CDR3 DNA sequence: TGTGCCAGCAGTTTAGGGACTAGCTACGAGCAGTACTTC. Protein sequence: CASSLGTSYEQYF.

This chain connects TRBV2 to TRBJ1-5; 9 bases match TRBD1. This CDR3 comprises 14 residues. With V trimmed by 6 bases and J by 8 bases, 8 bases remained unmatched. Germline-derived CDR1 and CDR2 are SNHLY and FYNNEI. The CDR3 nucleotides are TGTGCCAGCAGACGGACAGGGGAGTTGAAGCCCCAGCATTTT. It translates to CASRRTGELKPQHF.

The V call is TRBV6-5, the J call TRBJ1-1, with a tentative D call TRBD1 (6 bases). Per the germline V gene, CDR1 is MNHEY and CDR2 is SVGAGI. This CDR3 region has 14 residues. Trimming removed 4 bases from V and 0 bases from J, with 9 bases in between. The CDR3 region is CASSWTDMNTEAFF. CDR3 nucleotide sequence: TGTGCCAGCAGTTGGACAGATATGAACACTGAAGCTTTCTTT.

This chain uses TRBV10-3 with TRBJ2-7, with D possibly being TRBD2 (5 bases). The length of the CDR3 is 15 residues. Germline values: CDR1 ENHRY, CDR2 SYGVKD. V was clipped by 0 bases and J by 1 base, with 10 bases between them. The CDR3 reads CAISESKDFSYEQYF. CDR3 bases: TGTGCCATCAGTGAGTCGAAGGACTTTTCCTACGAGCAGTACTTC.

V is TRBV11-2 and J is TRBJ2-5; 7 nucleotides line up with TRBD2. From germline, CDR1 is SGHAT and CDR2 FQNNGV. V gave up 1 base and J gave up 1 base; unmatched junction bases: 3. The CDR3 has 15 amino acids. In nucleotides, the CDR3 is TGTGCCAGCAGCTTAGGAGCGGGACTCCAAGAGACCCAGTACTTC. As protein: CASSLGAGLQETQYF. The entire variable domain, with the rest obtained from reference TRBV11-2 and TRBJ2-5, is as follows: EAGVAQSPRYKIIEKRQSVAFWCNPISGHATLYWYQQILGQGPKLLIQFQNNGVVDDSQLPKDRFSAERLKGVDSTLKIQPAKLEDSAVYLCASSLGAGLQETQYFGPGTRLLVL.

The chain links TRBV5-1 to TRBJ2-7; 9 positions match TRBD1. Germline assignment: CDR1 SGHRS and CDR2 YFSETQ. V lost 0 bases to trimming and J lost 4 bases; unmatched junction nucleotides: 5. The CDR3 covers 15 residues. CDR3 nucleotides: TGCGCCAGCAGCTTGGGGGGACAGGGAGGGTACGAGCAGTACTTC. Amino acid sequence: CASSLGGQGGYEQYF. Variable domain in full (rest from reference TRBV5-1 and TRBJ2-7): KAGVTQTPRYLIKTRGQQVTLSCSPISGHRSVSWYQQTPGQGLQFLFEYFSETQRNKGNFPGRFSGRQFSNSRSEMNVSTLELGDSALYLCASSLGGQGGYEQYFGPGTRLTVT.

The chain uses TRBV19 and TRBJ2-7, with TRBD2 matching over 9 bases. With 2 bases clipped from V and 3 bases from J, the junction kept 5 bases outside the gene matches. CDR1 is LNHDA and CDR2 is SQIVND in the germline V gene (reference sequence). The CDR3 covers 15 residues. CDR3 sequence reads: CASSISLAGNYEQYF. In DNA, the CDR3 is TGTGCCAGTAGTATATCCCTAGCGGGAAACTACGAGCAGTACTTC. The full variable domain, completed using reference TRBV19 and TRBJ2-7, is DGGITQSPKYLFRKEGQNVTLSCEQNLNHDAMYWYRQDPGQGLRLIYYSQIVNDFQKGDIAEGYSVSREKKESFPLTVTSAQKNPTAFYLCASSISLAGNYEQYFGPGTRLTVT.

The chain uses TRBV18 and TRBJ1-2; 7 bases line up with TRBD1. Per germline, CDR1 KGHSH and CDR2 LQKENI. The V segment lost 2 bases and the J segment 0 bases; nucleotides outside the gene matches: 3. The CDR3 has 15 residues. The DNA for the CDR3 is TGTGCCAGCTCACCAAGGGACAGCCCTAACTATGGCTACACCTTC. It codes for CASSPRDSPNYGYTF.

The chain employs TRBV18 and TRBJ2-4; the D gene is possibly TRBD2 (5 bases). The CDR3 runs to 15 residues. Germline V gene data show CDR1 as KGHSH and CDR2 as LQKENI. Between the trimmed V and J ends, which lost 3 bases and 1 base, there was a span of 10 bases. The CDR3 loop reads CASSPLGEAKNIQYF. The DNA for the CDR3 is TGTGCCAGCTCACCTCTCGGGGAGGCCAAAAACATTCAGTACTTC.

Only one count was recorded for this clone. The rearrangement joins TRBV7-2 to TRBJ2-1; D may be TRBD2 (6 bases). The CDR3 extends over 13 amino acids. Germline CDR1 reads SGHTA; CDR2 reads FQGNSA. Deletions cut 1 base from V and 8 bases from J, with 9 bases between. The CDR3 region is CASSLERVHEQFF. The CDR3 DNA is TGTGCCAGCAGCTTAGAGCGGGTCCATGAGCAGTTCTTC.

In this sample, this clone turned up a few times. CDR3 amino acids: CASSGGHPGEQYF. The DNA of the CDR3 is TGTGCCAGCAGCGGGGGACACCCGGGTGAGCAGTACTTC. This sequence joins TRBV5-4 and TRBJ2-7; maybe TRBD1 (6 bases). This CDR3 region has 13 residues. The germline V and J ends were trimmed by 4 bases and 7 bases, with 15 bases remaining between them. The germline V gene encodes CDR1 SGHNT and CDR2 YYREEE (reference sequence).

The gene calls are TRBV18 and TRBJ2-7, with 11 positions matching TRBD1. The CDR3 loop spans 17 amino acids. Germline CDR1 is KGHSH and CDR2 is LQKENI. Trimming cost V 1 base and J 5 bases; bases outside gene matches: 10. CDR3 DNA sequence: TGTGCCAGCTCACCACGGGCTCCGGGACAGGGGGGTAACGAGCAGTACTTC. As protein: CASSPRAPGQGGNEQYF.

This clone was seen more than once but under ten times. The chain uses TRBV10-1 and TRBJ2-2; 8 bases line up with TRBD1. The CDR3 is made up of 14 amino acids. CDR1 WNHNN and CDR2 SYGVQD come from the germline V gene (reference sequence). V lost 5 bases and J lost 5; bases outside the gene matches: 4. Here the CDR3 DNA reads TGCGCCAGCAGTTCGGACAGGGCGACCGGGGAGCTGTTTTTT. This codes for CASSSDRATGELFF.

This chain uses TRBV4-3 with TRBJ1-2, with D unresolved. Germline loops: CDR1 LGHNA, CDR2 YSLEER. This CDR3 spans 18 amino acids. V gave up 0 bases and J gave up 4 bases, with 21 bases separating them. For the CDR3, the DNA is TGCGCCAGCAGCCAAGATTTAGTATTGGCGGGCTCTGGCTATGGCTACACCTTC. Protein sequence: CASSQDLVLAGSGYGYTF.

The V and J genes are TRBV7-9 and TRBJ2-5; D unresolved. CDR1 and CDR2 (germline): SEHNR, FQNEAQ (reference sequence). This CDR3 contains 16 residues. Trimming removed 8 bases from V and 2 bases from J, with 21 bases in between. This CDR3 reads CASSLVPPRRQETQYF. Here the CDR3 DNA reads TGTGCCAGCTCCTTGGTCCCCCCTAGAAGACAAGAGACCCAGTACTTC. Full variable domain (rest looked up from reference TRBV7-9 and TRBJ2-5): DTGVSQNPRHKITKRGQNVTFRCDPISEHNRLYWYRQTLGQGPEFLTYFQNEAQLEKSRLLSDRFSAERPKGSFSTLEIQRTEQGDSAMYLCASSLVPPRRQETQYFGPGTRLLVL.